These 16 T cell receptor beta chains came from one sample sequenced in a study of PD-L1 blockade in urothelial cancer. Time point reported: pretreatment peripheral blood. Some clones are missing from TCRdb's copy, which holds only in-frame ones; the method was immunoSEQ multiplex PCR. The sample has about 52,000 clones; around 75% are singletons. Sequenced here: PBMCs, sampled around atezolizumab (anti-PD-L1) treatment. Source of these receptors: a man aged 65 to 79 with urothelial cancer.

This chain joins TRBV5-5 and TRBJ1-1; TRBD1 is a possible D gene (6 bases). Germline-derived CDR1 and CDR2 are SGHKS and YYEKEE (reference sequence). Trimming stripped 0 bases from V and 0 bases from J, with 12 bases between. The CDR3 sequence is 16 residues long. CDR3 residues: CASSLGGGDMNTEAFF. CDR3 DNA: TGTGCCAGCAGCTTGGGGGGGGGCGATATGAACACTGAAGCTTTCTTT.

The chain links TRBV7-2 to TRBJ1-6, with TRBD1 as a possible D gene (5 bases). The CDR3 consists of 14 residues. CDR1 is SGHTA and CDR2 is FQGNSA in the germline V gene. Trimming left V 5 bases short and J 9 bases short, with 14 bases between. The CDR3 is CASSLEGRGSPLHF. The CDR3 nucleotides are TGTGCCAGCAGCCTAGAGGGGAGGGGTTCACCCCTCCACTTT.

This sequence joins TRBV20-1 and TRBJ1-5; 7 positions match TRBD1. Germline V CDR1 and CDR2: DFQATT, SNEGSKA (reference sequence). This CDR3 has 11 residues. The trim removed 3 bases at V and 11 bases at J, leaving 4 bases unmatched. The CDR3 region is CSASRDRTQHF. The CDR3 DNA follows: TGCAGTGCTAGCCGGGACAGAACCCAGCATTTT.

Details on this clone: The same CDR3 also results from other DNA sequences found in this sample. The rearrangement joins TRBV28 to TRBJ1-2; D call uncertain. Germline-derived CDR1 and CDR2 are MDHEN and SYDVKM. The CDR3 sequence is 11 residues long. Trimming removed 6 bases from V and 4 bases from J, with 6 bases in between. The chain's CDR3 is CASSYSYGYTF. In DNA form, the CDR3 reads TGTGCCAGCAGCTACAGCTATGGCTACACCTTC.

Details on this clone: The sample carries other DNA sequences with the same CDR3. V usage is TRBV7-3 and J usage is TRBJ2-7; D is possibly TRBD2 (6 bases). Germline V lookup: CDR1 SGHTA, CDR2 FQGTGA. Trimming removed 2 bases from V and 5 bases from J, with 10 bases in between. CDR3 size: 13 residues. The CDR3 loop is CASSLRSGDEQYF. The CDR3 DNA is TGTGCCAGCAGCTTACGATCGGGGGACGAGCAGTACTTC.

The V and J genes are TRBV19 and TRBJ2-7; 8 nucleotides align to TRBD1. Germline V gene lookup returns CDR1 LNHDA and CDR2 SQIVND (reference sequence). Trimming removed 5 bases from V and 0 bases from J; junction bases left unmatched: 6. This CDR3 contains 15 residues. The CDR3 bases are TGTGCCAGTAGTGAGGGGACAGGCTACTCCTACGAGCAGTACTTC. This encodes CASSEGTGYSYEQYF.

The V and J genes are TRBV2 and TRBJ2-6, with 12 bases lining up with TRBD1. The germline CDR1 and CDR2 sequences are SNHLY and FYNNEI. The CDR3 runs 18 residues. V trimming: 0 bases; J trimming: 2 bases; junction bases outside the gene matches: 2. CDR3 amino acids: CASSEAGTGGAGANVLTF. CDR3 nucleotides: TGTGCCAGCAGTGAAGCAGGGACAGGGGGCGCTGGGGCCAACGTCCTGACTTTC.

This sequence joins TRBV7-8 and TRBJ2-3, with TRBD1 matching over 7 bases. The V and J ends lost 5 bases and 0 bases, in that order; junction bases with no gene match: 5. Germline CDR1 reads SGHVS; CDR2 reads FQNEAQ. CDR3 length: 15 amino acids. In DNA, the CDR3 is TGTGCCAGCAGCCTAAGGACAGGTAGCACAGATACGCAGTATTTT. Translation: CASSLRTGSTDTQYF.

This clone has a handful of counts. V usage is TRBV18 and J usage is TRBJ2-5, with D possibly being TRBD1 (5 bases). The V gene lost 6 bases and the J gene lost 3 bases, with 20 bases spanning the gap. The CDR3 covers 16 residues. CDR1 and CDR2 from the germline V gene are KGHSH and LQKENI. CDR3 sequence reads: CASSGAGPLVEETQYF. The CDR3 nucleotides read TGTGCCAGCTCTGGGGCCGGACCACTTGTGGAAGAGACCCAGTACTTC.

The rearrangement joins TRBV7-9 to TRBJ2-1, with D perhaps matching TRBD1 (6 bases). The CDR3 has 15 amino acids. CDR1 and CDR2 (germline): SEHNR, FQNEAQ (reference sequence). Trimming removed 1 base from V and 3 bases from J, with 10 bases in between. As DNA, the CDR3 is TGTGCCAGCAGCTTAGTCCAGGGGATCTACAATGAGCAGTTCTTC. The encoded protein is CASSLVQGIYNEQFF.

J is TRBJ1-5 and V is TRBV5-1, with D possibly TRBD1 on 5 matching bases. Germline CDR1 is SGHRS and CDR2 is YFSETQ. There are 13 residues in the CDR3. V lost 4 bases and J 4 bases, leaving 9 bases between the germline ends. As DNA, the CDR3 is TGCGCCAGCAGCCCAGGGTCGAATCAGCCCCAGCATTTT. Translated: CASSPGSNQPQHF. Variable domain in full (rest from reference TRBV5-1 and TRBJ1-5): KAGVTQTPRYLIKTRGQQVTLSCSPISGHRSVSWYQQTPGQGLQFLFEYFSETQRNKGNFPGRFSGRQFSNSRSEMNVSTLELGDSALYLCASSPGSNQPQHFGDGTRLSIL.

In DNA form, the CDR3 reads TGTGCCAGCAGCTTACGACTAGCGGGGGCCCTACGCACAGATACGCAGTATTTT. Its translation is CASSLRLAGALRTDTQYF. The genes are TRBV7-2 and TRBJ2-3, with 12 bases identical to TRBD2. The germline gives CDR1 SGHTA, CDR2 FQGNSA. The ends lost 2 bases at V and 1 base at J; junction bases unmatched: 7. The CDR3 totals 18 residues.

V is TRBV11-2 and J is TRBJ1-5, with D tentatively TRBD1 (5 bases). Trimming took off 2 bases at V and 3 bases at J, with 11 bases between the two ends. Germline loops: CDR1 SGHAT, CDR2 FQNNGV. This CDR3 is built from 15 residues. The CDR3 reads CASSLTWGNNQPQHF. For the CDR3, the DNA is TGTGCCAGCAGCTTAACTTGGGGCAACAATCAGCCCCAGCATTTT.

The chain has TRBV11-1 and TRBJ1-4; D call uncertain. Trimming stripped 1 base from V and 1 base from J, with 7 bases between. Germline CDR1 SGHAT, CDR2 FQDESV (reference sequence). The CDR3 consists of 15 residues. This CDR3 reads CASSLGGGTNEKLFF. The CDR3 DNA follows: TGTGCCAGCAGCTTAGGAGGTGGAACTAATGAAAAACTGTTTTTT.

This chain links TRBV7-2 with TRBJ2-3; D is uncertain. Germline lookup yields CDR1 SGHTA and CDR2 FQGNSA. Trimming pared 2 bases from V and 0 bases from J, leaving 18 bases between. CDR3 length equals 18 residues. CDR3 sequence reads: CASSLFATLRSSTDTQYF. Here the CDR3 DNA reads TGTGCCAGCAGCTTATTTGCCACCCTACGGTCTAGCACAGATACGCAGTATTTT.

The chain employs TRBV20-1 and TRBJ2-1; D gene unclear. This CDR3 has 11 residues. CDR1 and CDR2 from the germline V gene are DFQATT and SNEGSKA (reference sequence). With 3 bases removed from V and 2 bases from J, the gap between germline ends came to 2 bases. The CDR3 nucleotides read TGCAGTGCTAGTACCTACAATGAGCAGTTCTTC. Translating it yields CSASTYNEQFF.